This is a list of T cell receptor beta chains from one sample in a study of identical twins. TCRdb re-analysed the 5' RACE reads in MiXCR, keeping a single row per CDR3 protein. Among 500,000 to 600,000 distinct CDR3 sequences listed, under 25% were seen once. These data also formed part of another study, on T cells expressing NK-cell markers.

Sequenced input: CD4+ T cells sorted from blood. The receptor source for this set is a woman between 18 and 29 years old in good health. Each CDR3 is given with its conserved first and last residue. The D gene is left open where the match is weak. Only part of the rows carry a size: once, few, many, or a class if the clone is expanded.

j_call | v_call | d_call | cdr3_length | clone_size | cdr3_nt | cdr3_aa
TRBJ1-4 | TRBV12-3/TRBV12-4 | . | 12 | few | TGTGCCAGCGGGGAAGGGGATGAAAAACTGTTTTTT | CASGEGDEKLFF
TRBJ2-1 | TRBV30 | TRBD1 | 14 | . | TGTGCCTACGTGACAGGGAGCTCCTACAATGAGCAGTTCTTC | CAYVTGSSYNEQFF
TRBJ1-5 | TRBV5-1 | . | 15 | few | TGCGCCAGCAGCTTGGGATGGGATAGCAATCAGCCCCAGCATTTT | CASSLGWDSNQPQHF
TRBJ2-1 | TRBV9 | TRBD2 | 17 | . | TGTGCCAGCAGCGTAGCGGGGCGGACTAGCGGGTACAATGAGCAGTTCTTC | CASSVAGRTSGYNEQFF
TRBJ2-1 | TRBV20-1 | . | 14 | few | TGCAGTGCGACCCGGGCCCTCAAAGTCCATGAGCAGTTCTTC | CSATRALKVHEQFF
TRBJ2-1 | TRBV20-1 | TRBD2 | 16 | . | TGCAGTGCTAGAGTTAAGGCTAGCGGGGGGTACAATGAGCAGTTCTTC | CSARVKASGGYNEQFF
TRBJ1-2 | TRBV29-1 | TRBD1 | 13 | . | TGCAGCGTTGGGACAGGGACTATCTATGGCTACACCTTC | CSVGTGTIYGYTF
TRBJ1-6 | TRBV12-3/TRBV12-4 | . | 12 | few | TGTGCCAGCGAGAGGGACGGTTCACCCCTCCACTTT | CASERDGSPLHF
TRBJ2-3 | TRBV9 | . | 15 | many | TGTGCCAGCAGCGTAGAGGGGCGTCCGGGAGATACGCAGTATTTT | CASSVEGRPGDTQYF
TRBJ2-5 | TRBV7-2 | . | 13 | few | TGTGCCAGCAGCTTAGCCGGGACCGAGACCCAGTACTTC | CASSLAGTETQYF
TRBJ2-7 | TRBV5-1 | . | 12 | few | TGCGCCAGCAGTTCCTTCTCCTACGAGCAGTACTTC | CASSSFSYEQYF
TRBJ2-3 | TRBV29-1 | . | 12 | . | TGCAGCGTGGGGAAGGACACAGATACGCAGTATTTT | CSVGKDTDTQYF
TRBJ1-1 | TRBV20-1 | TRBD1 | 14 | . | TGCAGTGCCAAACCCCGGACAGGGAGTACTGGGGCTTTCTTT | CSAKPRTGSTGAFF
TRBJ2-6 | TRBV6-1 | . | 18 | . | TGTGCCAGCAGTGAAGCAGTGGGGGCTGTCTCTGGGGCCAACGTCCTGACTTTC | CASSEAVGAVSGANVLTF
TRBJ2-2 | TRBV5-1 | TRBD2 | 17 | . | TGCGCCAGCAGCTGGGGACTAGCGGGAGTGAACACCGGGGAGCTGTTTTTT | CASSWGLAGVNTGELFF
TRBJ2-7 | TRBV12-3/TRBV12-4 | . | 14 | many | TGTGCCAGCAGTTTACGGCAGGCAAACTACGAGCAGTACTTC | CASSLRQANYEQYF
TRBJ2-7 | TRBV20-1 | TRBD2 | 14 | . | TGCAGTGCTAGTAGTAGCGGGGGCTCCGACGAGCAGTACTTC | CSASSSGGSDEQYF
TRBJ2-7 | TRBV5-1 | . | 16 | few | TGCGCCAGCAGCCCCCTTCCCTTACAGACCTCTGGGGAGCAGTACTTC | CASSPLPLQTSGEQYF
TRBJ1-5 | TRBV24-1 | . | 16 | . | TGTGCCACCAGTGATTTGTGGTCGGGAAGCAATCAGCCCCAGCATTTT | CATSDLWSGSNQPQHF
TRBJ1-1 | TRBV2 | . | 14 | few | TGTGCCACCCAGTGGGACCGTACGGACACTGAAGCTTTCTTT | CATQWDRTDTEAFF
TRBJ2-1 | TRBV24-1 | TRBD1 | 16 | few | TGTGCCACCGGACCCTCACCGGGACAGGGGGCGGGTGAGCAGTTCTTC | CATGPSPGQGAGEQFF
TRBJ2-7 | TRBV20-1 | TRBD2 | 14 | . | TGCAGTGCTATTGACGGGACTAGGGACTACGAGCAGTACTTC | CSAIDGTRDYEQYF
TRBJ2-2 | TRBV7-9 | . | 15 | . | TGTGCCAGCAGCTCGTTTCAGGGACCCACCGGGGAGCTGTTTTTT | CASSSFQGPTGELFF
TRBJ1-1 | TRBV11-3 | . | 15 | . | TGTGCCACCTCCAAAGCACCGACGGGGAACACTGAAGCTTTCTTT | CATSKAPTGNTEAFF
TRBJ2-1 | TRBV12-1 | . | 16 | . | TGTGCCAGCAGCCCGAGTGGCGAGCGGGGTAGGAATGAGCAGTTCTTC | CASSPSGERGRNEQFF
TRBJ2-1 | TRBV29-1 | . | 13 | . | TGCAGCGTTGTAAAGGTGGGACTCAATGAGCAGTTCTTC | CSVVKVGLNEQFF
TRBJ2-1 | TRBV20-1 | TRBD1 | 15 | once | TGCAGTGCTTTTTCCCCCGGGACAGGCAACAATGAGCAGTTCTTC | CSAFSPGTGNNEQFF
TRBJ2-7 | TRBV29-1 | . | 12 | many | TGCAGGGTCATGGCGAAATTCTACGAGCAGTACTTC | CRVMAKFYEQYF
TRBJ1-2 | TRBV5-1 | . | 13 | few | TGCGCCAGCAGGAAGGACGGGAACTATGGCTACACCTTC | CASRKDGNYGYTF
TRBJ2-7 | TRBV6-1 | . | 15 | . | TGTGCCAGCAGTCCCTCTCGGGGGTCGGGTGAAGAGCAGTACTTC | CASSPSRGSGEEQYF
TRBJ2-7 | TRBV2 | . | 14 | many | TGTGCCAGCAGTGTCGGCGGAAACACCTACGAGCAGTACTTC | CASSVGGNTYEQYF
TRBJ2-1 | TRBV24-1 | TRBD2 | 17 | few | TGTGCCACCAGTGATACCCGACTAGCGGGAGGGCAGAATGAGCAGTTCTTC | CATSDTRLAGGQNEQFF
TRBJ1-1 | TRBV9 | . | 14 | few | TGTGCCAGCAGCGTAGATGGGGGGAAGGCTGAAGCTTTCTTT | CASSVDGGKAEAFF
TRBJ1-1 | TRBV4-3 | . | 16 | . | TGCGCCAGCAGCCAAGTAATGGTGGGGCGAGGGACTGAAGCTTTCTTT | CASSQVMVGRGTEAFF
TRBJ1-4 | TRBV20-1 | . | 15 | . | TGCAGTGCTAGGGACCGCCTCCGTACCCGTGAAAAACTGTTTTTT | CSARDRLRTREKLFF
TRBJ1-4 | TRBV18 | . | 14 | . | TGTGCCAGCTCACCACCAGGCTTAATGAGGAAACTGTTTTTT | CASSPPGLMRKLFF
TRBJ2-7 | TRBV20-1 | . | 17 | few | TGCAGTGCTAGAGCTTCCGGAGGAAAAGCGGGCCTCTACGAGCAGTACTTC | CSARASGGKAGLYEQYF
TRBJ2-3 | TRBV12-5 | . | 13 | . | TGTGCTAGTGGTTTGGTACCCACAGATACGCAGTATTTT | CASGLVPTDTQYF
TRBJ2-1 | TRBV25-1 | . | 15 | . | TGTGCCAGCGCCTCCCCGGGGAGCTCCTACAATGAGCAGTTCTTC | CASASPGSSYNEQFF
TRBJ2-1 | TRBV28 | . | 13 | . | TGTGCCAGCAGTTTAGAGCTCTATAGGGACCAGTTCTTC | CASSLELYRDQFF
TRBJ2-2 | TRBV24-1 | . | 14 | . | TGTGCCACCAGTGATTCGGGCGCATCCGGGGAGCTGTTTTTT | CATSDSGASGELFF
TRBJ2-2 | TRBV19 | TRBD2 | 16 | few | TGTGCCAGTAGTATAGAGGCGGGAGTAGGTGCCGGGGAGCTGTTTTTT | CASSIEAGVGAGELFF
TRBJ2-3 | TRBV5-1 | TRBD1 | 14 | few | TGCGCCAGCAGCACCGGACAGGGTAGGGGGACGCAGTATTTT | CASSTGQGRGTQYF
TRBJ2-7 | TRBV10-3 | . | 11 | few | TGTGCCATCAGTGAGAGTGGCGAGCAGTACTTC | CAISESGEQYF
TRBJ2-5 | TRBV7-2 | . | 14 | . | TGTGCCAGCAGCTTAGCCGGACAAGTCAGGACCCAGTACTTC | CASSLAGQVRTQYF
TRBJ2-7 | TRBV7-9 | . | 17 | . | TGTGCCAGCAGCCCGCAGTTCCAGGGTGTCATGGGCTACGAGCAGTACTTC | CASSPQFQGVMGYEQYF
TRBJ1-6 | TRBV20-1 | . | 14 | . | TGCAGTGCTCCCCCCACTGGGAGGGATTCACCCCTCCACTTT | CSAPPTGRDSPLHF
TRBJ1-5 | TRBV6-1 | . | 15 | few | TGTGCCAGCAGTCCCAGGTCCCGAGGCAATCAGCCCCAGCATTTT | CASSPRSRGNQPQHF
TRBJ1-1 | TRBV27 | . | 15 | few | TGTGCCAGCAGTTTACTAGCAACCATGAACACTGAAGCTTTCTTT | CASSLLATMNTEAFF
TRBJ1-1 | TRBV5-1 | TRBD1 | 13 | few | TGCGCCAGCAGCGGACAGGAAGCTGGGGAAGCTTTCTTT | CASSGQEAGEAFF
TRBJ2-1 | TRBV9 | TRBD2 | 17 | . | TGTGCCAGCAGCCCTATCCCCCAGCGGGAGTCCTACAATGAGCAGTTCTTC | CASSPIPQRESYNEQFF
TRBJ2-2 | TRBV15 | . | 15 | few | TGTGCCACCAGCAGAGAAGGGACATACACCGGGGAGCTGTTTTTT | CATSREGTYTGELFF
TRBJ1-1 | TRBV20-1 | TRBD1 | 15 | few | TGCAGTGCTAGCTTGAGACAGGGTTTGAACACTGAAGCTTTCTTT | CSASLRQGLNTEAFF
TRBJ1-2 | TRBV6-2/TRBV6-3 | TRBD1 | 14 | . | TGTGCCAGCAGTTACCGACAGGGAGGAGATCCTGACACCTTC | CASSYRQGGDPDTF
TRBJ1-2 | TRBV7-8 | . | 15 | . | TGTGCCAGCAGCTTAAAAGCGCACCAAGAGTATGGCTACACCTTC | CASSLKAHQEYGYTF
TRBJ2-1 | TRBV7-2 | . | 16 | few | TGTGCCAGCAGCTTAAACTTCGTCCTAACCTACAATGAGCAGTTCTTC | CASSLNFVLTYNEQFF
TRBJ1-5 | TRBV20-1 | . | 14 | . | TGCAGTGCTAGTTGGGGTTTTGGGAATCAGCCCCAGCATTTT | CSASWGFGNQPQHF